Below are 7 T cell receptor beta chains sequenced from a single sample in a study of CD8 T cells in ankylosing spondylitis (dated 2017 in TCRdb). General conclusions and limits of the study: A TCR beta motif made up of several highly homologous amino acid variants appeared to be characteristic of blood from ankylosing spondylitis patients.

The method behind the library was 5' RACE. Reads for this sample came from an Illumina HiSeq 2500. Starting from the raw public reads, TCRdb applied fastp trimming at Q25, assembled clones with MiXCR and retained in-frame beta chains. For every CDR3 protein sequence, its rows merge into one entry that carries the most common genes and DNA. This sample comprises a few hundred thousand distinct CDR3 sequences, around 6.6% of them detected only once. The ten largest clones add up to approximately 15% of the sample. Their antigen targets remain unknown. The sample consisted of blood, either unsorted or a sorted T cell fraction (not recorded which). The receptors shown here come from a male donor with ankylosing spondylitis.

This sequence joins TRBV20-1 and TRBJ2-7, with D hard to call. Trimming removed 1 base at V and 1 base at J, with 8 bases between. This CDR3 has 13 amino acids. Germline values: CDR1 DFQATT, CDR2 SNEGSKA (reference sequence). The CDR3 DNA reads as TGCAGTGCTAGAGTTCGGAGTTCCTACGAGCAGTACTTC. It codes for CSARVRSSYEQYF.

This clonotype has just a few counts. J is TRBJ2-4 and V is TRBV11-2; D is uncertain. V lost 6 bases, J lost 0 bases, and 6 bases lay in between. The CDR3 sequence is 13 residues long. Germline V CDR1 and CDR2: SGHAT, FQNNGV. CDR3 sequence: CASRGLAKNIQYF. The CDR3 DNA reads as TGTGCCAGCAGGGGGTTAGCCAAAAACATTCAGTACTTC.

This clonotype appeared many times. The gene calls are TRBV20-1 and TRBJ2-1, with TRBD2 matching over 11 bases. Trimming removed 8 bases from V and 4 bases from J; junction bases left unmatched: 7. CDR3 size: 14 residues. Germline V CDR1 and CDR2: DFQATT, SNEGSKA (reference sequence). This CDR3 reads CSIPGLAVYNEQFF. The CDR3 bases are TGCAGTATACCGGGACTAGCGGTTTACAATGAGCAGTTCTTC.

This clonotype was found a few times. The chain combines TRBV9 with TRBJ2-1, with D perhaps given as TRBD1 or TRBD2 (5 bases each). Germline V CDR1 and CDR2: SGDLS, YYNGEE. V lost 3 bases and J lost 3, with 13 bases in between. The CDR3 loop spans 15 amino acids. DNA for the CDR3: TGTGCCAGCAGCGCCCGGGACCGGGACTACAATGAGCAGTTCTTC. It codes for CASSARDRDYNEQFF.

This clonotype occurred many times. The V gene is TRBV6-5, the J gene TRBJ1-1; no firm D call. Germline V CDR1 and CDR2: MNHEY, SVGAGI. The CDR3 runs 15 residues. V was trimmed by 8 bases and J by 3 bases, leaving 19 bases between them. CDR3 loop: CASVDGRVGDTEAFF. In nucleotides, the CDR3 is TGTGCCAGCGTTGATGGAAGGGTCGGGGACACTGAAGCTTTCTTT.

The V and J genes are TRBV19 and TRBJ2-6; D remains ambiguous. The CDR3 totals 14 residues. Germline V lookup: CDR1 LNHDA, CDR2 SQIVND (reference sequence). The V end lost 6 bases, the J end lost 2 bases, and 8 bases lay between the germline ends. The CDR3 nucleotides are TGTGCCAGTAGCCCTCCTGCTGGGGCCAACGTCCTGACTTTC. This codes for CASSPPAGANVLTF.

This clonotype was observed a few times. This rearrangement joins TRBV5-6 to TRBJ1-4; the D is unclear. The CDR3 spans 13 residues. In germline, CDR1 is SGHDT, CDR2 YYEEEE. Deletions cut 4 bases from V and 8 bases from J, with 12 bases between. CDR3 bases: TGTGCCAGCAGCCATGACATGGGGGAAAAACTGTTTTTT. Translation gives CASSHDMGEKLFF.